Following are 9 T cell receptor beta chains from one sample sequenced in a study of T cells after posttransplantation cyclophosphamide (dated by TCRdb to 2016 to 2018). The library was built by means of the immunoSEQ multiplex PCR assay. TCRdb's version of the immuneACCESS table is confined to in-frame rearrangements and falls short of the full clone set. An unresolved V gene accounts for under half of the shortfall where checked; the remainder is of unknown origin. For this sample, 35,000 to 55,000 clones are listed, none of them singletons. Of the sample, roughly 2.1% falls within the top ten clones. The sequencing input was PBMCs. The receptors come from a man between 40 and 49 years old in good health, CMV-negative, and a related stem cell transplant donor.

This clone was picked up many times. The V call is TRBV6-5, the J call TRBJ1-5; 8 positions match TRBD1. There are 15 residues in the CDR3. Germline assignment: CDR1 MNHEY and CDR2 SVGAGI. Losses at the gene ends were 3 bases for V and 7 bases for J; bases not matched to a gene: 8. The CDR3 nucleotides read TGTGCCAGCAGTTATTCCGGACAGGGCAGGCAGCCCCAGCATTTT. It specifies CASSYSGQGRQPQHF.

This clone was recorded many times. V usage is TRBV7-8 and J usage is TRBJ1-2; a weak D match, TRBD1 (6 bases). The V and J ends lost 3 bases and 4 bases respectively, with 12 bases between them. Per germline, CDR1 SGHVS and CDR2 FQNEAQ. CDR3 length equals 14 residues. The CDR3 DNA follows: TGTGCCAGCAGCTTGAGGACAGAAATCTATGGCTACACCTTC. Its protein is CASSLRTEIYGYTF.

This clone was seen at least ten times. The J gene is TRBJ1-1, the V gene TRBV6-1, with no clear D. V lost 0 bases, J lost 1 base, and 6 bases lay in between. Germline assignment: CDR1 MNHNS and CDR2 SASEGT. CDR3 length: 14 amino acids. The CDR3, as DNA: TGTGCCAGCAGTGAAGCGCGGGGGAACACTGAAGCTTTCTTT. Its protein product is CASSEARGNTEAFF.

This clone has ten or more counts. This chain connects TRBV6-5 to TRBJ1-6; TRBD1 matches at 8 bases. Germline CDR1 reads MNHEY; CDR2 reads SVGAGI. J lost 10 bases, V lost 6 bases, and 8 bases had no gene match. The CDR3 extends over 14 amino acids. This chain's CDR3 is CASRGQGGSSPLHF. CDR3 nucleotides: TGTGCCAGCAGAGGACAGGGAGGGAGCTCACCCCTCCACTTT.

This clone was seen ten or more times. The rearrangement links TRBV6-6 to TRBJ2-7; 7 bases map to TRBD1. The CDR3 sequence is 16 residues long. The V gene end was trimmed by 2 bases and the J gene end by 0 bases; junction bases not matched to a gene: 7. Germline-derived CDR1 and CDR2 are MNHNY and SVGAGI (reference sequence). The CDR3 sequence: CASSYEGQIRSYEQYF. In DNA form, the CDR3 reads TGTGCCAGCAGTTACGAGGGACAGATACGCTCCTACGAGCAGTACTTC.

This clone was picked up a small number of times. This rearrangement joins TRBV9 to TRBJ2-3, with 10 bases that match TRBD2. Germline values: CDR1 SGDLS, CDR2 YYNGEE. The CDR3 spans 17 residues. Trimming cost V 0 bases and J 3 bases; bases outside gene matches: 7. CDR3 region: CASSVGPSGSLTDTQYF. The CDR3 DNA sequence: TGTGCCAGCAGCGTAGGCCCTAGCGGGAGTCTGACAGATACGCAGTATTTT.

The table lists this clone with many counts. The V call is TRBV10-3, the J call TRBJ1-6; D is undetermined. Between the trimmed V and J ends, which lost 2 bases and 0 bases, there was a span of 8 bases. CDR1 is ENHRY, CDR2 SYGVKD, per germline. The CDR3 has 16 amino acids. The CDR3 protein is CAISEGGSSYNSPLHF. In DNA form, the CDR3 reads TGTGCCATCAGTGAGGGCGGGAGCTCCTATAATTCACCCCTCCACTTT.

This clone was seen many times. The J gene is TRBJ2-6, the V gene TRBV6-1; 9 positions match TRBD2. The germline CDR1 and CDR2 sequences are MNHNS and SASEGT. The CDR3 runs to 19 residues. The V segment lost 4 bases and the J segment 0 bases; nucleotides outside the gene matches: 10. CDR3 DNA sequence: TGTGCCAGCAGTGTAGGAGCGGGGGGTTTACTCTCTGGGGCCAACGTCCTGACTTTC. It translates to CASSVGAGGLLSGANVLTF.

The table lists this clone with many counts. The chain uses TRBV30 and TRBJ2-1; TRBD1 might be the D (5 bases). Per the germline V gene, CDR1 is GTSNPN and CDR2 is SVGIG (reference sequence). V gave up 7 bases and J gave up 1 base, with 14 bases separating them. This CDR3 contains 14 residues. The CDR3 sequence is CAFLLTDSYNEQFF. The CDR3 DNA reads TGTGCCTTCTTATTGACAGATTCCTACAATGAGCAGTTCTTC.